The 22 T cell receptor beta chains below were found in one sample sequenced in a study of cytomegalovirus exposure and HLA in healthy donors. The PCR had 60 Vbeta and 13 Jbeta primers. Here immunoSEQ multiplex PCR was the method, and the copy in TCRdb shows in-frame clones only, minus some. The sample includes fewer than 150,000 clones, about 78% of them seen just once. Input material: PBMCs. The receptors originated from a male donor in good health and CMV-seronegative.

V gene TRBV7-9 combines with J gene TRBJ2-7; the D gene is possibly TRBD2 (6 bases). The CDR3 sequence is 14 residues long. CDR1 SEHNR and CDR2 FQNEAQ come from the germline V gene (reference sequence). V shed 1 base and J shed 2 bases, with 9 bases lying between them. CDR3 sequence: CASSLGGLTYEQYF. The DNA of the CDR3 is TGTGCCAGCAGCTTAGGAGGACTAACCTACGAGCAGTACTTC.

The chain joins TRBV9 to TRBJ2-7; the match to TRBD1 covers 7 bases. The V and J ends lost 3 bases and 0 bases, in that order; junction bases with no gene match: 3. The CDR3 extends over 14 amino acids. CDR1 is SGDLS and CDR2 is YYNGEE in the germline V gene. The CDR3 protein is CASSEGQNSYEQYF. The CDR3 DNA follows: TGTGCCAGCAGCGAGGGACAGAACTCCTACGAGCAGTACTTC. The entire variable domain, with the rest obtained from reference TRBV9 and TRBJ2-7, is as follows: DSGVTQTPKHLITATGQRVTLRCSPRSGDLSVYWYQQSLDQGLQFLIQYYNGEERAKGNILERFSAQQFPDLHSELNLSSLELGDSALYFCASSEGQNSYEQYFGPGTRLTVT.

The genes are TRBV5-1 and TRBJ2-7; 7 nucleotides agree with TRBD1. After removal of 3 bases from V and 2 bases from J, the junction contained 5 bases not matched to a gene. The CDR3 runs 14 residues. Germline lookup yields CDR1 SGHRS and CDR2 YFSETQ. CDR3 nucleotides: TGCGCCAGCAGCTCCCTGACAGGGCCCTACGAGCAGTACTTC. Protein product: CASSSLTGPYEQYF.

A few counts support this clone. This chain joins TRBV7-8 and TRBJ1-5; 7 nucleotides align to TRBD1. The CDR3 consists of 15 residues. Unmatched junction bases numbered 8, after V lost 5 bases and J lost 4 bases. Germline V gene lookup returns CDR1 SGHVS and CDR2 FQNEAQ. The CDR3 protein is CASSLRDSENQPQHF. CDR3 coding DNA: TGTGCCAGCAGCCTCCGGGACAGCGAGAATCAGCCCCAGCATTTT. Drawing the rest from reference TRBV7-8 and TRBJ1-5, the complete variable domain is GAGVSQSPRYKVAKRGQDVALRCDPISGHVSLFWYQQALGQGPEFLTYFQNEAQLDKSGLPSDRFFAERPEGSVSTLKIQRTQQEDSAVYLCASSLRDSENQPQHFGDGTRLSIL.

The rearrangement links TRBV9 to TRBJ2-6; D gene ambiguous. From germline, CDR1 is SGDLS and CDR2 YYNGEE. There are 14 residues in the CDR3. V lost 5 bases and J lost 0, with 6 bases in between. The chain's CDR3 is CASRANSGANVLTF. DNA of the CDR3: TGTGCCAGCAGAGCCAACTCTGGGGCCAACGTCCTGACTTTC.

The chain employs TRBV2 and TRBJ1-5; 8 bases map to TRBD1. Per germline, CDR1 SNHLY and CDR2 FYNNEI. V shed 7 bases and J 6 bases; nucleotides not matched to a gene: 11. The CDR3 is 15 amino acids. The CDR3 region is CASNADRDIGQPQHF. The CDR3 DNA is TGTGCCAGCAACGCGGACAGGGACATTGGTCAGCCCCAGCATTTT.

This sequence joins TRBV6-5 and TRBJ2-1; D unresolved. The CDR3 has 11 residues. CDR1 and CDR2 (germline): MNHEY, SVGAGI. V was shortened by 7 bases and J by 9 bases, with 10 bases between the two germline ends. This CDR3 is CASNRVGEQFF. The CDR3 nucleotides read TGTGCCAGCAACAGAGTTGGTGAGCAGTTCTTC.

This chain connects TRBV7-9 to TRBJ2-1, with D possibly TRBD1 on 5 matching bases. The CDR3 loop spans 14 amino acids. Germline CDR1 and CDR2: SEHNR and FQNEAQ (reference sequence). Between the trimmed V and J ends, which lost 11 bases and 12 bases, there was a span of 26 bases. In nucleotides, the CDR3 is TGTGCCTCGGCGGCCAGGGCCCCTTTTGGGGTGCAGTTCTTC. Its translation: CASAARAPFGVQFF.

The CDR3 DNA is TGCGCCAGCAGCCAATCCGGGACAGGGAGAAACTACAATGAGCAGTTCTTC. The encoded protein is CASSQSGTGRNYNEQFF. This chain connects TRBV4-3 to TRBJ2-1, with 9 bases lining up with TRBD1. The CDR3 totals 17 residues. Germline trimming cut 2 bases from V and 3 bases from J; bases unmatched to any gene: 8. CDR1 is LGHNA and CDR2 is YSLEER in the germline V gene.

In regard to this clone: Mismatch with germline at one junction end may stem from a read error. V is TRBV2 and J is TRBJ1-2; D is ambiguous. From germline, CDR1 is SNHLY and CDR2 FYNNEI. The CDR3 runs 11 residues. In DNA form, the CDR3 reads TGTGCCAGCAGTGTAACCCTGGCTTACATCTTC. This translates into CASSVTLAYIF.

This clone showed up just a few times. V is TRBV7-2 and J is TRBJ1-1; 8 positions match TRBD1. After removal of 5 bases from V and 1 base from J, the junction contained 3 bases not matched to a gene. This CDR3 spans 14 amino acids. In germline, CDR1 is SGHTA, CDR2 FQGNSA. CDR3 nucleotide sequence: TGTGCCAGCAGCAGAGGACAGGGGAACACTGAAGCTTTCTTT. Translating it yields CASSRGQGNTEAFF.

In its sample, this clone was seen once. The gene calls are TRBV18 and TRBJ1-5, with 9 bases fitting TRBD1. Germline V gives CDR1 KGHSH, CDR2 LQKENI. The length of the CDR3 is 15 residues. Trimming at V came to 6 bases and at J to 5 bases, leaving 8 bases not matched to a gene. CDR3 amino acids: CASSPDRGVYQPQHF. CDR3 nucleotide sequence: TGTGCCAGCTCCCCGGACAGGGGAGTTTATCAGCCCCAGCATTTT.

Only one count was recorded for this clone. The V and J genes are TRBV2 and TRBJ1-5, with no clear D. V gave up 6 bases and J gave up 9 bases, with 15 bases separating them. Germline V lookup: CDR1 SNHLY, CDR2 FYNNEI. This CDR3 spans 13 amino acids. CDR3 in DNA: TGTGCCAGCAGAGACGACATGAGTCGGCCCCAGCATTTT. This encodes CASRDDMSRPQHF.

This chain joins TRBV7-2 and TRBJ1-4, with D perhaps matching TRBD1 (5 bases). The V end lost 3 bases, the J end lost 7 bases, and 15 bases lay between the germline ends. The CDR3 has 15 residues. Germline lookup yields CDR1 SGHTA and CDR2 FQGNSA. CDR3: CASSLDTGSSEKLFF. The CDR3 coding sequence is TGTGCCAGCAGCTTGGACACCGGGTCCTCTGAAAAACTGTTTTTT.

The J gene is TRBJ2-2, the V gene TRBV19, with TRBD1 matching 9 bases. V lost 5 bases to trimming and J lost 4 bases; unmatched junction nucleotides: 5. The germline gives CDR1 LNHDA, CDR2 SQIVND (reference sequence). The CDR3 contains 15 residues. The CDR3 loop is CASSPQTGGTGELFF. The CDR3 coding sequence is TGTGCCAGTAGTCCGCAGACAGGGGGCACCGGGGAGCTGTTTTTT.

This rearrangement joins TRBV7-2 to TRBJ1-1, with D uncertain. The V and J ends lost 3 bases and 4 bases respectively, with 15 bases between them. Germline V lookup: CDR1 SGHTA, CDR2 FQGNSA. This CDR3 spans 15 amino acids. CDR3 residues: CASSFWAMGGTEAFF. The CDR3 region has the DNA TGTGCCAGCAGCTTCTGGGCGATGGGAGGCACTGAAGCTTTCTTT.

The rearrangement links TRBV5-8 to TRBJ1-1; D is perhaps TRBD1 (6 bases). Trimming shortened V by 4 bases and J by 1 base, and 17 bases separated the two germline ends. Germline CDR1 reads SGHTS; CDR2 reads YDEGEE. The CDR3 runs to 16 residues. The CDR3, as DNA: TGTGCCAGCAGCATATATTACAGGGAAACGAACACTGAAGCTTTCTTT. Encoded protein: CASSIYYRETNTEAFF.

This clone was seen a handful of times. Other DNA variants within this sample encode the same CDR3. The chain joins TRBV5-1 to TRBJ1-5, with D hard to call. The germline V gene encodes CDR1 SGHRS and CDR2 YFSETQ. The CDR3 loop spans 14 amino acids. The V gene lost 2 bases and the J gene lost 5 bases, with 11 bases spanning the gap. The CDR3 loop reads CASSLGGLDQPQHF. The CDR3 region has the DNA TGCGCCAGCAGCTTAGGAGGGCTTGATCAGCCCCAGCATTTT.

This CDR3 reads CASSQDGTGGAGQPQHF. As DNA, the CDR3 is TGCGCCAGCAGCCAAGATGGGACAGGGGGCGCAGGACAGCCCCAGCATTTT. V is TRBV4-1 and J is TRBJ1-5, with 12 positions matching TRBD1. V lost 0 bases and J lost 7; bases outside the gene matches: 7. CDR3 length equals 17 residues. Germline CDR1 is MGHRA and CDR2 is YSYEKL.

This clone was counted a few times. The chain combines TRBV7-6 with TRBJ2-5, with 7 bases fitting TRBD2. The J call is uncertain, as TRBJ2-7 better fits the DNA end. Germline V gene sequence: CDR1 SGHVS, CDR2 FNYEAQ. The CDR3 is 14 amino acids. The CDR3 DNA reads as TGTGCCAGCAGCCCGACCGGGACTACCTACGAGCAGTACTTC. This translates into CASSPTGTTYEQYF.

The sample holds one count of this clone. This chain links TRBV30 with TRBJ2-7; no clear D gene. The V end lost 4 bases, the J end lost 2 bases, and 9 bases lay between the germline ends. The germline V gene encodes CDR1 GTSNPN and CDR2 SVGIG (reference sequence). The CDR3 totals 12 residues. The CDR3 DNA reads TGTGCCTGGACGAACCCGGCCTACGAGCAGTACTTC. Its translation is CAWTNPAYEQYF.

This clone was observed a few times. The genes are TRBV4-2 and TRBJ1-6; D remains unclear. The CDR3 covers 14 residues. V was pared by 0 bases and J by 8 bases, with 8 bases between. Germline V gene lookup returns CDR1 LGHNA and CDR2 YNFKEQ. CDR3 region: CASSQDRRDSPLHF. CDR3 nucleotide sequence: TGTGCCAGCAGCCAAGATCGGCGGGATTCACCCCTCCACTTT.